One and the same sample provided the 15 T cell receptor beta chains below, sequenced in a study of a mutant IDH1 vaccine in newly diagnosed glioma. Time point: baseline, week 1 (first vaccination visit). Treatment in this sample: pre-vaccination baseline after standard-of-care therapy. Produced via immunoSEQ multiplex PCR; TCRdb's table is partial and in-frame only. The sample includes roughly 84,000 clones, almost 85% of them seen just once. This specimen was PBMCs, taken from a glioma patient treated with radiotherapy, temozolomide or both. All receptors come from a man aged 40-49 years with glioma. Some clones in this sample may be carry-over from other donors' samples.

This clone has a handful of counts. This CDR3 reads CASSIEQGPYEQYF. DNA for the CDR3: TGTGCCAGTAGTATTGAACAGGGACCCTACGAGCAGTACTTC. The chain uses TRBV19 and TRBJ2-7, with D possibly being TRBD1 (6 bases). CDR1 is LNHDA and CDR2 is SQIVND in the germline V gene (reference sequence). The CDR3 length is 14 residues. V lost 3 bases, J lost 2 bases, and 11 bases lay in between.

The chain recombines TRBV19 with TRBJ1-2, with a weak D call TRBD1 (5 bases). CDR1 and CDR2 (germline): LNHDA, SQIVND (reference sequence). V dropped 5 bases and J dropped 8 bases, with 18 bases sitting between them. The CDR3 loop spans 14 amino acids. In nucleotides, the CDR3 is TGTGCCAGTAGTCCCGGGACCGCAAAGTTGGGCTACACCTTC. This translates into CASSPGTAKLGYTF.

This chain joins TRBV27 and TRBJ2-7, with D perhaps being TRBD1 or TRBD2 (5 bases each). The CDR3 loop spans 15 amino acids. V dropped 2 bases and J dropped 6 bases, with 17 bases sitting between them. CDR1 and CDR2 from the germline V gene are MNHEY and SMNVEV (reference sequence). The DNA for the CDR3 is TGTGCCAGCAGTTTAGAGGGACGGACACCCTCCGAGCAGTACTTC. Residues: CASSLEGRTPSEQYF.

This clone was observed a single time. This rearrangement joins TRBV7-2 to TRBJ2-7; possible D gene TRBD1, 6 bases. CDR3 length: 13 amino acids. Germline V CDR1 and CDR2: SGHTA, FQGNSA. V lost 8 bases and J 3 bases, leaving 14 bases between the germline ends. This chain's CDR3 is CASGTTSGYEQYF. As DNA, the CDR3 is TGTGCCAGCGGGACAACAAGCGGCTACGAGCAGTACTTC.

This clone was found once. For the CDR3, the DNA is TGTGCCAGCAGCTTGGAACTGATTAATGAAAAACTGTTTTTT. It yields the protein CASSLELINEKLFF. The chain combines TRBV5-8 with TRBJ1-4; no reliable D call. Germline CDR1 and CDR2: SGHTS and YDEGEE. V dropped 0 bases and J dropped 4 bases, with 7 bases sitting between them. This CDR3 contains 14 residues.

This clone turned up a few times. The chain recombines TRBV6-4 with TRBJ1-6, with D unclear. Germline CDR1 is MRHNA and CDR2 is SNTAGT. The germline V and J ends were trimmed by 6 bases and 8 bases, with 14 bases remaining between them. CDR3 length: 14 residues. CDR3 amino acids: CASSPREGYSPLHF. As DNA, the CDR3 is TGTGCCAGCAGCCCGAGGGAAGGGTATTCACCCCTCCACTTT.

This chain links TRBV30 with TRBJ1-2; D gene ambiguous. In germline, CDR1 is GTSNPN, CDR2 SVGIG (reference sequence). The CDR3 sequence is 13 residues long. Trimming shortened V by 5 bases and J by 0 bases, and 10 bases separated the two germline ends. CDR3 bases: TGTGCCTGGGGCCGGGAGTCTAACTATGGCTACACCTTC. Translated, it gives CAWGRESNYGYTF. Supplemented by reference TRBV30 and TRBJ1-2, the full variable domain reads SQTIHQWPATLVQPVGSPLSLECTVEGTSNPNLYWYRQAAGRGLQLLFYSVGIGQISSEVPQNLSASRPQDRQFILSSKKLLLSDSGFYLCAWGRESNYGYTFGSGTRLTVV.

The CDR3 sequence: CASSREGIQGRAGYTF. The CDR3 nucleotides are TGTGCCAGCAGTCGAGAGGGAATACAGGGGCGGGCTGGCTACACCTTC. The chain links TRBV7-9 to TRBJ1-2; 7 bases agree with TRBD1. The CDR3 runs 16 residues. V was pared by 6 bases and J by 7 bases, with 17 bases of the junction left unmatched. Per germline, CDR1 SEHNR and CDR2 FQNEAQ (reference sequence). The full variable domain, in which reference TRBV7-9 and TRBJ1-2 provide the parts outside the CDR3, is DTGVSQNPRHKITKRGQNVTFRCDPISEHNRLYWYRQTLGQGPEFLTYFQNEAQLEKSRLLSDRFSAERPKGSFSTLEIQRTEQGDSAMYLCASSREGIQGRAGYTFGSGTRLTVV.

V is TRBV19 and J is TRBJ2-7; no definite D call. The CDR3 runs 13 residues. Trimming removed 0 bases at V and 7 bases at J, with 10 bases between. CDR1 and CDR2 (germline): LNHDA, SQIVND (reference sequence). In DNA form, the CDR3 reads TGTGCCAGTAGTATAGACCTAAGTGGGGAGCAGTACTTC. Protein: CASSIDLSGEQYF.

This rearrangement joins TRBV9 to TRBJ2-3; no reliable D call. This CDR3 has 16 residues. Trimming removed 0 bases from V and 0 bases from J, with 11 bases in between. The germline V gene encodes CDR1 SGDLS and CDR2 YYNGEE. CDR3 sequence reads: CASSVGGQPSTDTQYF. The CDR3 DNA reads as TGTGCCAGCAGCGTAGGGGGTCAGCCTAGCACAGATACGCAGTATTTT.

The rearrangement joins TRBV19 to TRBJ1-1; TRBD1 is a possible D gene (5 bases). V lost 4 bases to trimming and J lost 7 bases, with 10 bases between them. Germline CDR1 is LNHDA and CDR2 is SQIVND (reference sequence). The CDR3 sequence is 12 residues long. CDR3 residues: CASSRGRVEAFF. The CDR3 bases are TGTGCCAGTAGTAGGGGACGGGTTGAAGCTTTCTTT.

V gene TRBV5-1 combines with J gene TRBJ2-7, with 9 positions matching TRBD1. This CDR3 is built from 16 residues. Germline V CDR1 and CDR2: SGHRS, YFSETQ. V shed 4 bases, J shed 5 bases, and the junction held 13 bases outside the gene matches. The CDR3 here is CASSPRWGQGKNEQYF. The CDR3 DNA follows: TGCGCCAGCAGCCCCAGGTGGGGACAGGGAAAGAACGAGCAGTACTTC.

This sequence joins TRBV30 and TRBJ1-4, with D possibly being TRBD1 (5 bases). The ends were cut back, 0 bases at V and 12 bases at J, with 11 bases in the middle. CDR3 size: 12 residues. CDR1 and CDR2 (germline): GTSNPN, SVGIG (reference sequence). The CDR3 reads CAWSVWQGELFF. CDR3 nucleotide sequence: TGTGCCTGGAGTGTTTGGCAGGGAGAACTGTTTTTT.

The chain combines TRBV5-6 with TRBJ2-2; no definite D call. Looked up from germline, CDR1 is SGHDT and CDR2 is YYEEEE. This CDR3 is 15 amino acids long. V dropped 4 bases and J dropped 4 bases, with 14 bases sitting between them. Written as DNA, the CDR3 is TGTGCCAGCAGCATCTATGTTTCGGGCACCGGGGAGCTGTTTTTT. Its protein is CASSIYVSGTGELFF.

The rearrangement joins TRBV2 to TRBJ2-2; a weak D match, TRBD1 (6 bases). The CDR3 has 15 amino acids. The V end lost 8 bases, the J end lost 1 base, and 14 bases lay between the germline ends. Germline V gene lookup returns CDR1 SNHLY and CDR2 FYNNEI. The CDR3 reads CASSRYRVNTGELFF. The DNA of the CDR3 is TGTGCCAGCTCCCGGTACAGGGTGAACACCGGGGAGCTGTTTTTT.